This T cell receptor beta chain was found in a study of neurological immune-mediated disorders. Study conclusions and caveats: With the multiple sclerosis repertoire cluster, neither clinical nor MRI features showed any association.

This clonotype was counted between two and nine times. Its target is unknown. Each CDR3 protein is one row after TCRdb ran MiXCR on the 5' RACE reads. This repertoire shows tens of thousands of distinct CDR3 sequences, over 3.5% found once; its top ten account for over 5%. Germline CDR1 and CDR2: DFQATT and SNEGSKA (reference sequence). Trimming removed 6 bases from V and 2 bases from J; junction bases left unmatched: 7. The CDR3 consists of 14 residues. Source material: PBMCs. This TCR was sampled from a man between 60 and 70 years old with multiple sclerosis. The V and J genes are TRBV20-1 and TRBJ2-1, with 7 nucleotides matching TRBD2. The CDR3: CSASLLATYNEQFF. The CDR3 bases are TGCAGTGCCAGCCTACTAGCGACCTACAATGAGCAGTTCTTC.